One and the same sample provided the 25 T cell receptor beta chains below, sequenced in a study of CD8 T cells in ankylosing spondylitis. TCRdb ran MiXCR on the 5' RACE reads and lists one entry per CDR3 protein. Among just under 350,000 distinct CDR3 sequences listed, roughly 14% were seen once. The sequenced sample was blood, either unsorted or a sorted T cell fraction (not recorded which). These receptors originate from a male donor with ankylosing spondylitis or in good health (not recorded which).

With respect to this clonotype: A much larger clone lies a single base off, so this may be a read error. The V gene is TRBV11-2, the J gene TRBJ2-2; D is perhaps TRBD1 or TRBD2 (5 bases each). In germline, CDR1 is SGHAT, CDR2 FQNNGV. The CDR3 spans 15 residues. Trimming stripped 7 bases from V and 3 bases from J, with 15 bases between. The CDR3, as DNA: TGTGCCAGCAACTCAGGGAGTCAGGACACCGGGGAGCTGTTTTTT. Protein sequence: CASNSGSQDTGELFF.

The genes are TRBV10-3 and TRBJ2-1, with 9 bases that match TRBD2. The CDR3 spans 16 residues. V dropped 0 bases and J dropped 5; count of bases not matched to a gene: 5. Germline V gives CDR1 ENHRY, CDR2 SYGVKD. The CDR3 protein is CAISESYAGGDNEQFF. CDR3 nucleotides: TGTGCCATCAGTGAGTCATACGCGGGAGGGGACAATGAGCAGTTCTTC.

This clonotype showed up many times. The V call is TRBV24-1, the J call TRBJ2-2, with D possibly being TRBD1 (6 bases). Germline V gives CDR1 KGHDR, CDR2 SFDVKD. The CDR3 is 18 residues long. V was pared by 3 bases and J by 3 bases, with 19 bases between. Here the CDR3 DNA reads TGTGCCACCAGTGATCCCTGGCGAACAGGGTCCGACACCGGGGAGCTGTTTTTT. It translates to CATSDPWRTGSDTGELFF.

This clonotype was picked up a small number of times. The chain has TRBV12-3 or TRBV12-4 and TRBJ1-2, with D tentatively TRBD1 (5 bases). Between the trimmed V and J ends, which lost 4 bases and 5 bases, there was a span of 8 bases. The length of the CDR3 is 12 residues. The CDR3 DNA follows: TGTGCCAGCAGTTCGACAGTATATGGCTACACCTTC. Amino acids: CASSSTVYGYTF.

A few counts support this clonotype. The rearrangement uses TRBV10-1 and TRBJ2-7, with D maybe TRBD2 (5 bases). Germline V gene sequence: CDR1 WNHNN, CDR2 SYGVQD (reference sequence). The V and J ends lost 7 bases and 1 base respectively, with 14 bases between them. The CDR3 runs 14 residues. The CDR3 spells CASKPTRDSYEQYF. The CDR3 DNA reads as TGCGCCAGCAAACCGACCCGGGATTCCTACGAGCAGTACTTC.

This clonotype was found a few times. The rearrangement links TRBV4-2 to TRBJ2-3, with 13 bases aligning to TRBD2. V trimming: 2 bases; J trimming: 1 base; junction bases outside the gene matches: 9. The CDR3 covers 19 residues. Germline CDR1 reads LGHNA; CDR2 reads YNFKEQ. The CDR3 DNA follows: TGTGCCAGCAGCCAACCACCCTGGACTAGCGGGGGACGCACAGATACGCAGTATTTT. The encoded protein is CASSQPPWTSGGRTDTQYF.

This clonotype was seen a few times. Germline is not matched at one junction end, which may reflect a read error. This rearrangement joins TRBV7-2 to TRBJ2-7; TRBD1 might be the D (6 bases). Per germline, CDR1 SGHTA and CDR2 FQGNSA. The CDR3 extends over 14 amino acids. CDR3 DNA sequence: TGTGCCAGCAGCTTAGGTCCGACAGGAACCAATCCGGACTTC. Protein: CASSLGPTGTNPDF.

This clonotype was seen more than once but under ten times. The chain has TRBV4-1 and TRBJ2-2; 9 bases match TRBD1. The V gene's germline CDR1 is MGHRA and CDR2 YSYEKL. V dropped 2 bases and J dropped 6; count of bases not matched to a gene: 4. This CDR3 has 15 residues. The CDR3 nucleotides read TGCGCCAGCAGCCAAAGGACAGGGGCGGCCGGGGAGCTGTTTTTT. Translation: CASSQRTGAAGELFF.

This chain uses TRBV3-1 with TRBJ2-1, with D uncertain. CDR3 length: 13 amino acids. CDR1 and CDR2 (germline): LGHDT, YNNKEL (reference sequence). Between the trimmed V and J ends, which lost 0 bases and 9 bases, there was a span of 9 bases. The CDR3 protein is CASSQDGRSEQFF. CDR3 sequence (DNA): TGTGCCAGCAGCCAAGACGGGCGAAGTGAGCAGTTCTTC.

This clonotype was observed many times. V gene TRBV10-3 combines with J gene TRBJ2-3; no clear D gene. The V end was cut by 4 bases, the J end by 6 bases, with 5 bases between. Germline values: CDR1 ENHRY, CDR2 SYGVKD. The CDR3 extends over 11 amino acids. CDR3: CAISVRDTQYF. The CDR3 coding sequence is TGTGCCATCAGTGTGAGGGATACGCAGTATTTT.

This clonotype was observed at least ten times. The CDR3 protein is CASSGNNEQFF. CDR3 nucleotide sequence: TGTGCCAGCAGTGGTAACAATGAGCAGTTCTTC. V is TRBV2 and J is TRBJ2-1, with D unresolved. V was trimmed by 4 bases and J by 5 bases, leaving 3 bases between them. The CDR3 has 11 residues. The germline V gene has CDR1 SNHLY and CDR2 FYNNEI.

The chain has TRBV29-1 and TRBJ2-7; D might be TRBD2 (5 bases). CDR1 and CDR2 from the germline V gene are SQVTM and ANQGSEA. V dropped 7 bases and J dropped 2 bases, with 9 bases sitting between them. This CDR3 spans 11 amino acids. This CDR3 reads CSAGNPYEQYF. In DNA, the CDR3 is TGCAGCGCGGGAAACCCCTACGAGCAGTACTTC.

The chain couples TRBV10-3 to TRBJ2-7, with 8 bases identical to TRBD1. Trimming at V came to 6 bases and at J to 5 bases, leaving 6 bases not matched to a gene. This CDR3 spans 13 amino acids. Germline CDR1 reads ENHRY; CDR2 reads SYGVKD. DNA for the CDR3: TGTGCCATCAGCCGGACAGGGACCGACGAGCAGTACTTC. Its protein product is CAISRTGTDEQYF.

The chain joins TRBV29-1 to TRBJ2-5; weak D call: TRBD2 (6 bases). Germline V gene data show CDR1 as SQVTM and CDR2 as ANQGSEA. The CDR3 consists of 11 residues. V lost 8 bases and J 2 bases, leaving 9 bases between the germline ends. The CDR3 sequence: CSFRGQETQYF. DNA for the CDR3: TGCAGCTTTCGGGGGCAAGAGACCCAGTACTTC.

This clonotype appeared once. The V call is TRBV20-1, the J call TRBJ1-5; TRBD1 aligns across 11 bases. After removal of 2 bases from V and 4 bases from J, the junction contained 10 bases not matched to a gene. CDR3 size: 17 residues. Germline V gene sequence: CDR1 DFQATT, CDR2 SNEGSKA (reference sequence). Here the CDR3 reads CSARLPPGQGANQPQHF. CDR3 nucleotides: TGCAGTGCTAGACTACCCCCCGGACAGGGGGCTAATCAGCCCCAGCATTTT.

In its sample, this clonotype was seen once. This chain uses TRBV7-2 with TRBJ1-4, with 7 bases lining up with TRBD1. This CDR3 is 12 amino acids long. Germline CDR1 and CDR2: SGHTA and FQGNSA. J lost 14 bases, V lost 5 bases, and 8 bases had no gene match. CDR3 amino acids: CASSPQGGRLFF. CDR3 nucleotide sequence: TGTGCCAGCAGCCCCCAGGGGGGGAGGCTGTTTTTT.

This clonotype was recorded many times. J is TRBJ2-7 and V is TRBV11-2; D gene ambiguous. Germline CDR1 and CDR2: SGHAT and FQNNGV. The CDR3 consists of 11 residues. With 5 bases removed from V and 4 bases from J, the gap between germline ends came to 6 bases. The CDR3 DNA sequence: TGTGCCAGCAGCGACCTTTACGAGCAGTACTTC. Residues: CASSDLYEQYF.

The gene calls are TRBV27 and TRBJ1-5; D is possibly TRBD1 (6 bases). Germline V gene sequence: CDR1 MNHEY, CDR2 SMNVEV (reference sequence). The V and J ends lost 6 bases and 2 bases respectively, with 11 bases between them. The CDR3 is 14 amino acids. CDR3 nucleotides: TGTGCCAGCAGGGACAGTTCTGGCAATCAGCCCCAGCATTTT. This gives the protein CASRDSSGNQPQHF.

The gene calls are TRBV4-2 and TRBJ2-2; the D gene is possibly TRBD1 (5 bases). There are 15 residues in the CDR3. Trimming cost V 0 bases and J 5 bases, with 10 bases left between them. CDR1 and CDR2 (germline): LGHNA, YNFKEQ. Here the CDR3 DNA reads TGTGCCAGCAGCCAAGATCAGGCAGGGACCGGGGAGCTGTTTTTT. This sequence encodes CASSQDQAGTGELFF.

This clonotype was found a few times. The CDR3 bases are TGTGCCAGCAGTTTAGAAGGCCCCGTGGGGGGCTACACCTTC. Translation: CASSLEGPVGGYTF. This chain connects TRBV12-3 or TRBV12-4 to TRBJ1-2; D uncertain. Trimming stripped 1 base from V and 8 bases from J, with 14 bases between. CDR3 length: 14 amino acids.

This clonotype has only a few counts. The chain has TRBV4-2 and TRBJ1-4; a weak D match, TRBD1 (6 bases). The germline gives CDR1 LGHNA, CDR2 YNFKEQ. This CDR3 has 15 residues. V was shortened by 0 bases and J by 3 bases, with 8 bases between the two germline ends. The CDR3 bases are TGTGCCAGCAGCCAAGACTGGACAGCTAATGAAAAACTGTTTTTT. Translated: CASSQDWTANEKLFF.

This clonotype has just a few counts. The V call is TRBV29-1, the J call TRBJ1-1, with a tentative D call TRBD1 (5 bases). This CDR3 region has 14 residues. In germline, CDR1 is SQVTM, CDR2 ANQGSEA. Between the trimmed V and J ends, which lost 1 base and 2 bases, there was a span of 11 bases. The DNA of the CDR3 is TGCAGCGTTGAAGTGAGGGGTCGAAACACTGAAGCTTTCTTT. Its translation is CSVEVRGRNTEAFF.

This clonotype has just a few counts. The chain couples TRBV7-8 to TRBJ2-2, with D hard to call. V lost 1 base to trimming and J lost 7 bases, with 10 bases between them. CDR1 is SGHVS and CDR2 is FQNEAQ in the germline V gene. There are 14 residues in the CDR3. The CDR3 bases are TGTGCCAGCAGCTTAGGTGTGGATGGCGGGGAGCTGTTTTTT. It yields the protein CASSLGVDGGELFF.

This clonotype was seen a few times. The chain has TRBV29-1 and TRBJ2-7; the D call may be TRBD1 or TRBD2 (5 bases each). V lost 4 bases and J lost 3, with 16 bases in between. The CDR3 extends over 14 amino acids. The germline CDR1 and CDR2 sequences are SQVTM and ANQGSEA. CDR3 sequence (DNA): TGCAGCGTTGTAGGGGTTTCGGGGAACTACGAGCAGTACTTC. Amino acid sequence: CSVVGVSGNYEQYF.

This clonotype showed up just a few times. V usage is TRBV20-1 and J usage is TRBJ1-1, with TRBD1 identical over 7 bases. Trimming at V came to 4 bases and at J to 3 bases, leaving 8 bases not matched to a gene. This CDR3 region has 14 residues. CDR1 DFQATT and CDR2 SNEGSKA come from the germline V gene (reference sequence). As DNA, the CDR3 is TGCAGTGCTAATAGGGGGCCGTCTGACACTGAAGCTTTCTTT. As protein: CSANRGPSDTEAFF.